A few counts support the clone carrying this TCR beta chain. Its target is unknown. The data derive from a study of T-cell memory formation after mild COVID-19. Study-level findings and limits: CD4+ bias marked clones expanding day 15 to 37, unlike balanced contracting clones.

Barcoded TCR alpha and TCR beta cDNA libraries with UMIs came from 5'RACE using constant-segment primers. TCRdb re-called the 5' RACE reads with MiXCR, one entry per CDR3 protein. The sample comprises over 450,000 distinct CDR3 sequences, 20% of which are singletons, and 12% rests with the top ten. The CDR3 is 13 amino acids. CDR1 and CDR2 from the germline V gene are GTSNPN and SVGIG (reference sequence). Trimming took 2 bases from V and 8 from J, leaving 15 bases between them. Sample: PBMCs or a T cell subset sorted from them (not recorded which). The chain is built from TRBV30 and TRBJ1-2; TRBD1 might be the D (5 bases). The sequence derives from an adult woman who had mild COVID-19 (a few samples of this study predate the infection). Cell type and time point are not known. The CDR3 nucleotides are TGTGCCTGGAGTAGACAGAGGTTGAGGGGCTACACCTTC. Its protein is CAWSRQRLRGYTF.